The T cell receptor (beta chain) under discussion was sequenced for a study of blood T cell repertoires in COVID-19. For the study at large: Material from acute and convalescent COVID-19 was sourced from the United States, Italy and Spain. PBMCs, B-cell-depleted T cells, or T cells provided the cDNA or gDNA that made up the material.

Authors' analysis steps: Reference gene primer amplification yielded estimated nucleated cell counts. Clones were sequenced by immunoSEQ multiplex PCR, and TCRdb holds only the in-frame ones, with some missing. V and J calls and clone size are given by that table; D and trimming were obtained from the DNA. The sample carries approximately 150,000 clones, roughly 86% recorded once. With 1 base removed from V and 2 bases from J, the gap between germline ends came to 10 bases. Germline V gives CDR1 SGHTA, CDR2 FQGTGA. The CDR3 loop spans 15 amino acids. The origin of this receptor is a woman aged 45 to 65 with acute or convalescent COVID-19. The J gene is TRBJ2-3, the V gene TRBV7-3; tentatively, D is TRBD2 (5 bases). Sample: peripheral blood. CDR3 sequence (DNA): TGTGCCAGCAGCTTAAGGGCGGGTTTCACAGATACGCAGTATTTT. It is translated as CASSLRAGFTDTQYF.